This TCR beta chain was retrieved from a study of glioma-infiltrating T cells after dendritic cell vaccination. Using immunoSEQ multiplex PCR, the repertoire was profiled, and TCRdb retains in-frame clones only, with some absent. The table has approximately 91,000 clones, about 81% seen once. A remark on this clone: Its antigen is as yet unknown.

Points from the study as a whole: Complete blood and tumor specimen sets were limited to few patients.

Germline loops: CDR1 SGHTA, CDR2 FQGTGA. J gave up 10 bases and V 5 bases, and 12 bases lay outside the gene matches. The length of the CDR3 is 15 residues. Time point of the sample: after dendritic cell vaccination, including at tumor progression/relapse. Material: blood, obtained after dendritic cell vaccination. The chain joins TRBV7-3 to TRBJ1-2; 11 bases line up with TRBD1. This TCR derives from a human donor with glioblastoma. The CDR3 bases are TGTGCCAGCAGCGCTAATCCGGGACAGGGGGGATCCTACACCTTC. Translating it yields CASSANPGQGGSYTF.